This T cell receptor beta chain is drawn from a study of blood T cells in healthy people across ages. Study-wide background: Per two T cells, about one barcoded beta molecule was captured through template switching. The study's findings and limits: In these data, TCR beta diversity tracked strongly with naive T cell percentage.

Deletions cut 6 bases from V and 2 bases from J, with 16 bases between. There are 14 residues in the CDR3. CDR1 and CDR2 from the germline V gene are DFQATT and SNEGSKA (reference sequence). This clonotype ranks as medium-sized (0.01 to 0.1%). Its antigen is not known. Primers used in a second PCR of about 6 to 11 cycles were a sample-barcoded 5' primer and a J-beta primer mix. TCRdb reanalysed the 5' RACE reads using MiXCR and keeps one entry per CDR3 protein. The sample yields around 520,000 distinct CDR3 sequences, approximately 26% seen once. These data also featured in a second study, about T cells of mothers and their children. As that report states: Donors were a few healthy Caucasian mothers and their six children.

The rearrangement uses TRBV20-1 and TRBJ1-2; weak D call: TRBD1 (6 bases). This receptor was obtained from a boy aged 2-15 years in good health. Sequences were obtained from blood. The CDR3 nucleotides read TGCAGTGCCAGACCGGGACATGTGAACTATGGCTACACCTTC. Translated, it gives CSARPGHVNYGYTF.